The TCR beta chain under discussion was sequenced for a study of T cell repertoires in cytomegalovirus infection. Study information: Recently identified HLA-C-restricted CMV epitopes were used, and well-studied HLA-B-restricted CMV epitopes were used as well. TCR beta signatures that were public indicated CMV infection and matching HLA type.

Findings of the study overall: Adding up the frequency of public TCR beta families identified people who carried CMV plus the relevant HLA. HLA-C-restricted CMV clonotypes gave the most frequent clonotype in two of eight donors.

With 5 bases removed from V and 4 bases from J, the gap between germline ends came to 16 bases. Germline CDR1 reads MDHEN; CDR2 reads SYDVKM. This CDR3 comprises 15 residues. TCRdb fed the reads into MiXCR, producing one record per CDR3 protein. Here the sample spans 40,000 to 55,000 distinct CDR3 sequences, over 15% being singletons. To note about this clonotype: Its antigen is as yet unknown.

This chain uses TRBV28 with TRBJ2-3; either TRBD1 or TRBD2 may fit D (6 bases each). The sequences come from CD8+ T cells from cultured PBMCs, collected from culture after CMV antigen stimulation. The TCR was taken from a human donor in good health (CMV status not recorded). Some clones in this sample may be carry-over from other donors' samples. The CDR3 DNA is TGTGCCAGCAGTCCTTTGGGGGGCGGGTCAGATACGCAGTATTTT. Protein sequence: CASSPLGGGSDTQYF. Variable domain in full (rest from reference TRBV28 and TRBJ2-3): DVKVTQSSRYLVKRTGEKVFLECVQDMDHENMFWYRQDPGLGLRLIYFSYDVKMKEKGDIPEGYSVSREKKERFSLILESASTNQTSMYLCASSPLGGGSDTQYFGPGTRLTVL.